The 10 T cell receptor beta chains below come from one sample, sequenced in a study of glioma-infiltrating T cells after dendritic cell vaccination. Produced via immunoSEQ multiplex PCR; TCRdb's table is partial and in-frame only. This table has 20,000 to 25,000 clones, 79% appearing once. The sample here was blood, taken before dendritic cell vaccination. The origin of the receptors is a human donor with glioblastoma.

This clone has a handful of counts. The chain couples TRBV10-3 to TRBJ1-2; tentatively, D is TRBD1 (5 bases). The germline V gene has CDR1 ENHRY and CDR2 SYGVKD. The CDR3 spans 12 residues. The germline V and J ends were trimmed by 8 bases and 8 bases, with 15 bases remaining between them. As DNA, the CDR3 is TGTGCCATCGCCGCAGGGTACGACGGCTACACCTTC. Its protein product is CAIAAGYDGYTF.

The chain links TRBV5-1 to TRBJ2-7, with D perhaps matching TRBD2 (6 bases). Trimming removed 3 bases from V and 6 bases from J, with 10 bases in between. CDR3 length equals 12 residues. CDR1 and CDR2 from the germline V gene are SGHRS and YFSETQ. DNA for the CDR3: TGCGCCAGCAGCTGGCTCGGGGGCGAGCAGTACTTC. This gives the protein CASSWLGGEQYF.

CDR3 protein: CASSPRQGTGELFF. The DNA for the CDR3 is TGTGCCAGCAGCCCCAGACAGGGAACCGGGGAGCTGTTTTTT. The V gene is TRBV9, the J gene TRBJ2-2; TRBD1 matches 7 bases. The V segment lost 4 bases and the J segment 5 bases; nucleotides outside the gene matches: 5. The CDR3 sequence is 14 residues long. Germline values: CDR1 SGDLS, CDR2 YYNGEE.

The chain combines TRBV2 with TRBJ1-5; 9 bases match TRBD1. Germline lookup yields CDR1 SNHLY and CDR2 FYNNEI. The CDR3 runs to 14 residues. J gave up 7 bases and V 3 bases, and 4 bases lay outside the gene matches. The CDR3 loop is CASSEGQGEQPQHF. The CDR3 DNA reads TGTGCCAGCAGTGAGGGACAGGGAGAACAGCCCCAGCATTTT.

The rearrangement uses TRBV7-8 and TRBJ2-7; 7 bases agree with TRBD1. The CDR3 runs 15 residues. The V and J ends lost 5 bases and 3 bases, in that order; junction bases with no gene match: 10. CDR1 and CDR2 from the germline V gene are SGHVS and FQNEAQ. The CDR3 sequence: CASSLPLTGSYEQYF. CDR3 bases: TGTGCCAGCAGCCTGCCCTTGACAGGGAGCTACGAGCAGTACTTC.

The V gene is TRBV18, the J gene TRBJ1-5; 9 bases fit TRBD1. The CDR3 consists of 14 residues. The germline V gene has CDR1 KGHSH and CDR2 LQKENI. V trimming: 2 bases; J trimming: 11 bases; junction bases outside the gene matches: 7. The DNA of the CDR3 is TGTGCCAGCTCACCAGAAGGGGACAGGGTAACCCAGCATTTT. It yields the protein CASSPEGDRVTQHF.

V and J are TRBV6-5 and TRBJ1-2, with TRBD1 matching 8 bases. The length of the CDR3 is 15 residues. The junction had 7 bases not matched to a gene; V was cut back by 6 bases and J by 1 base. Germline loops: CDR1 MNHEY, CDR2 SVGAGI. In nucleotides, the CDR3 is TGTGCCAGCAGACCCGGGACAGGCCTTAACTATGGCTACACCTTC. It specifies CASRPGTGLNYGYTF.

This clone has only a few counts. The CDR3 sequence: CASSLWEDFSTDTQYF. The DNA for the CDR3 is TGCGCCAGCAGCTTGTGGGAGGACTTTAGCACAGATACGCAGTATTTT. V usage is TRBV5-1 and J usage is TRBJ2-3, with D possibly TRBD2 on 6 matching bases. The length of the CDR3 is 16 residues. Deletions cut 1 base from V and 0 bases from J, with 12 bases between. Germline lookup yields CDR1 SGHRS and CDR2 YFSETQ.

V and J are TRBV14 and TRBJ1-1; D is undetermined. CDR1 is SGHDN and CDR2 is FVKESK in the germline V gene. Trimming cost V 7 bases and J 4 bases, with 13 bases left between them. There are 13 residues in the CDR3. The CDR3 region has the DNA TGTGCCAGCAAGTTACAGTTTGGCACTGAAGCTTTCTTT. This translates into CASKLQFGTEAFF.

The V and J genes are TRBV14 and TRBJ2-7; perhaps TRBD2 as D (5 bases). Trimming took 4 bases from V and 2 from J, leaving 12 bases between them. Germline values: CDR1 SGHDN, CDR2 FVKESK. The CDR3 contains 14 residues. CDR3 protein: CASSPLRGAYEQYF. As DNA, the CDR3 is TGTGCCAGCAGCCCCCTTCGGGGAGCCTACGAGCAGTACTTC.